A selection of T cell receptor beta chains follows, all from one sample in a study of T cell responses to AZD1222 COVID-19 vaccine. This table comes from immunoSEQ multiplex PCR, and its TCRdb copy is limited to in-frame clones, with some not included. The repertoire has some 120,000 clones, roughly nine tenths of them found once; the top ten carry approximately 2.5%. Specimen: peripheral blood, collected on day 0 of AZD1222 vaccination. Source of these receptors: an adult in good health. CDR3s include the opening cysteine and the closing phenylalanine or tryptophan. D genes are given only for firm matches. Some rows have no size entry. The others give once, few or many, or a class for an expanded clone.

J gene | D gene | V gene | clone size | CDR3 protein | CDR3 DNA
TRBJ2-2 | TRBD2 | TRBV6-1 | - | CASSSSGRRTGELFF | TGTGCCAGCAGTTCTAGCGGGAGAAGGACCGGGGAGCTGTTTTTT
TRBJ2-4 | TRBD1 | TRBV5-1 | - | CASSAGGLWGNIQYF | TGCGCCAGCAGCGCAGGGGGCCTTTGGGGAAACATTCAGTACTTC
TRBJ2-5 | - | TRBV7-2 | - | CASSLVLGAGTQNF | TGTGCCAGCAGCTTAGTTTTGGGGGCCGGGACTCAGAACTTC
TRBJ2-7 | - | TRBV27 | - | CASSLGVGDSYEQYF | TGTGCCAGCAGTTTAGGGGTCGGGGATTCCTACGAGCAGTACTTC
TRBJ2-1 | TRBD2 | TRBV24-1 | - | CATSDLGRGDNEQFF | TGTGCCACCAGTGATTTGGGGCGGGGGGACAATGAGCAGTTCTTC
TRBJ2-1 | - | TRBV24-1 | - | CATSRYRDEQFF | TGTGCCACCAGTAGGTATAGGGATGAGCAGTTCTTC
TRBJ2-7 | - | TRBV9 | - | CASSALGGSSYEQYF | TGTGCCAGCAGCGCACTTGGGGGGAGTAGCTACGAGCAGTACTTC
TRBJ2-1 | TRBD2 | TRBV3-1/TRBV3-2 | once | CASSQEGLAATLSHYNEQFF | TGTGCCAGCAGCCAAGAGGGACTAGCGGCAACACTCTCTCACTACAATGAGCAGTTCTTC
TRBJ1-1 | TRBD1 | TRBV10-2 | - | CASTRTGVSTEAFF | TGCGCCAGCACCCGGACAGGGGTGAGCACTGAAGCTTTCTTT
TRBJ2-5 | - | TRBV7-2 | once | CASSLDRRRGETQYF | TGTGCCAGCAGCTTAGACAGGAGGCGAGGGGAGACCCAGTACTTC
TRBJ2-2 | - | TRBV6-2/TRBV6-3 | - | CASSYLLEAGELFF | TGTGCCAGCAGTTACTTACTAGAGGCCGGGGAGCTGTTTTTT
TRBJ2-3 | - | TRBV15 | - | CATSRGFSGNTDTQYF | TGTGCCACCAGCAGAGGGTTTTCGGGAAACACAGATACGCAGTATTTT
TRBJ2-1 | TRBD2 | TRBV7-6 | - | CASSLVGTSGVQYNEQFF | TGTGCCAGCAGCTTAGTCGGGACTAGCGGGGTCCAATACAATGAGCAGTTCTTC
TRBJ2-1 | - | TRBV24-1 | - | CATSDSRTGGLEQFF | TGTGCCACCAGTGACTCCCGGACCGGCGGACTCGAGCAGTTCTTC
TRBJ2-7 | - | TRBV2 | - | CATLRRESYEQYF | TGTGCCACCCTCCGAAGGGAATCCTACGAGCAGTACTTC
TRBJ2-2 | - | TRBV4-2 | few | CASSQGLRGDTGELFF | TGTGCCAGCAGCCAAGGACTTAGGGGCGACACCGGGGAGCTGTTTTTT
TRBJ2-2 | - | TRBV12-3/TRBV12-4 | - | CASRLPNTGELFF | TGTGCCAGCAGACTACCGAACACCGGGGAGCTGTTTTTT
TRBJ1-4 | - | TRBV6-4 | - | CASTRSPLSNEKLFF | TGTGCCAGCACCCGATCTCCACTTTCAAATGAAAAACTGTTTTTT
TRBJ2-5 | - | TRBV3-1/TRBV3-2 | - | CASSQDFDRFGETQYF | TGTGCCAGCAGCCAAGATTTTGACCGCTTCGGAGAGACCCAGTACTTC
TRBJ2-3 | - | TRBV7-8 | - | CASGRDLADTQYF | TGTGCCAGCGGCAGGGACTTGGCAGATACGCAGTATTTT
TRBJ1-2 | - | TRBV29-1 | - | CSVDEVGYGYTF | TGCAGCGTTGACGAGGTGGGCTATGGCTACACCTTC
TRBJ2-7 | TRBD1 | TRBV20-1 | once | CSASQGTGTNYEQYF | TGCAGTGCTAGTCAGGGGACAGGAACTAACTACGAGCAGTACTTC
TRBJ1-4 | - | TRBV3-1/TRBV3-2 | - | CASSQGAREKLFF | TGTGCCAGCAGCCAGGGGGCGCGTGAAAAACTGTTTTTT
TRBJ2-7 | TRBD2 | TRBV19 | - | CASRRAGGLDYYEQYF | TGTGCCAGTAGGAGGGCCGGGGGACTAGATTATTACGAGCAGTACTTC
TRBJ2-5 | TRBD2 | TRBV3-1/TRBV3-2 | - | CASRVLAGGETQYF | TGTGCCAGCAGAGTTCTAGCGGGTGGCGAGACCCAGTACTTC
TRBJ2-7 | TRBD2 | TRBV4-3 | medium-sized | CASSPGTSRSYEQYF | TGCGCCAGCAGCCCCGGGACTAGCCGATCCTACGAGCAGTACTTC
TRBJ1-3 | - | TRBV19 | - | CASRSYREFGNTIYF | TGTGCCAGCCGTTCGTACAGGGAGTTCGGAAACACCATATATTTT
TRBJ1-1 | - | TRBV29-1 | - | CSVESPNTEAFF | TGCAGCGTTGAGTCCCCGAACACTGAAGCTTTCTTT
TRBJ1-6 | - | TRBV4-1 | - | CASSQDVGAGSPLHF | TGCGCCAGCAGCCAAGATGTGGGGGCAGGATCACCCCTCCACTTT
TRBJ2-1 | TRBD2 | TRBV4-3 | - | CASSQDRTSGREQFF | TGCGCCAGCAGCCAAGATCGAACTAGCGGGAGGGAGCAGTTCTTC
TRBJ2-3 | - | TRBV27 | - | CASTQGGVPSTDTQYF | TGTGCCAGCACTCAAGGAGGGGTCCCCAGCACAGATACGCAGTATTTT
TRBJ1-5 | - | TRBV6-2/TRBV6-3 | - | CASSYSGQPNQPQHF | TGTGCCAGCAGTTACTCGGGGCAGCCCAATCAGCCCCAGCATTTT
TRBJ2-1 | - | TRBV2 | once | CASSGTIGQNEQFF | TGTGCCAGCAGTGGGACAATCGGGCAGAATGAGCAGTTCTTC
TRBJ2-1 | - | TRBV7-9 | - | CASSLIGWRDGYNEQFF | TGTGCCAGCAGCTTAATTGGGTGGCGGGACGGCTACAATGAGCAGTTCTTC
TRBJ1-2 | - | TRBV19 | - | CASSQGIGNYGYTF | TGTGCCAGTAGTCAAGGGATCGGTAACTATGGCTACACCTTC
TRBJ2-3 | - | TRBV11-2 | - | CASSLAGHDTDTQYF | TGTGCCAGCAGCTTAGCGGGACACGACACAGATACGCAGTATTTT
TRBJ2-7 | TRBD1 | TRBV19 | - | CASSTTGTGSYEQYF | TGTGCCAGTAGTACTACCGGGACAGGGTCCTACGAGCAGTACTTC
TRBJ2-6 | - | TRBV2 | - | CASSEDLFSGANVLTF | TGTGCCAGCAGTGAAGACCTATTCTCTGGGGCCAACGTCCTGACTTTC
TRBJ1-1 | - | TRBV19 | - | CASSIGRVRTEAFF | TGTGCCAGTAGTATCGGGAGGGTACGGACTGAAGCTTTCTTT
TRBJ1-1 | - | TRBV6-5 | - | CASSFGGWNTEAFF | TGTGCCAGCAGTTTCGGCGGCTGGAACACTGAAGCTTTCTTT
TRBJ1-3 | - | TRBV9 | - | CASSVLGGAGNTIYF | TGTGCCAGCAGCGTTCTTGGTGGCGCTGGAAACACCATATATTTT
TRBJ1-1 | - | TRBV2 | - | CASEAGNTEAFF | TGTGCCTCGGAGGCAGGGAACACTGAAGCTTTCTTT
TRBJ2-4 | - | TRBV21-1 | - | CASSLGTGWKDKNIQYF | TGTGCCAGCAGCCTGGGGACAGGGTGGAAAGACAAAAACATTCAGTACTTC
TRBJ1-1 | - | TRBV19 | - | CASGINRGTEAFF | TGTGCCAGCGGGATAAACCGCGGCACTGAAGCTTTCTTT
TRBJ2-7 | - | TRBV29-1 | - | CSVRGEGYEQYF | TGCAGCGTTCGAGGAGAGGGCTACGAGCAGTACTTC
TRBJ2-3 | TRBD2 | TRBV19 | - | CASSARTSGTSTDTQYF | TGTGCCAGTAGTGCCAGGACTAGCGGGACCAGCACAGATACGCAGTATTTT
TRBJ1-1 | - | TRBV28 | - | CASSLLTDTEAFF | TGTGCCAGCAGTTTGCTGACAGACACTGAAGCTTTCTTT
TRBJ2-2 | - | TRBV21-1 | - | CASSKVGGTGELFF | TGTGCCAGCAGCAAAGTGGGGGGCACCGGGGAGCTGTTTTTT